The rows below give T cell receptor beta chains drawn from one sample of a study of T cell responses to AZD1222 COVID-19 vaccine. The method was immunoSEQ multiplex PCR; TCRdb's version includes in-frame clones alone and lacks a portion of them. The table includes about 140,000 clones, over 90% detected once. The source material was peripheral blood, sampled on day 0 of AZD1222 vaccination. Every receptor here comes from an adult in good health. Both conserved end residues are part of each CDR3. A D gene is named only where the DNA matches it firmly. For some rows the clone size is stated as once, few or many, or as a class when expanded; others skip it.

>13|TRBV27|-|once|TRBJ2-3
TGTGCCAGCAGTCCTCCGGGTACACATACGCAGTATTTT
CASSPPGTHTQYF
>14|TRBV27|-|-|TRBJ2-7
TGTGCCAGCAGGCGCGGACAGACCTCCTACGAGCAGTACTTC
CASRRGQTSYEQYF
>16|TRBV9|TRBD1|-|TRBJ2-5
TGTGCCAGCAGCGCCCCCCGGACAGGGGGAGGCGAGACCCAGTACTTC
CASSAPRTGGGETQYF
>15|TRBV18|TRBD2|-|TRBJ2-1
TGTGCCAGCTCTCAAGCGGGAGTGACGAGTAATGAGCAGTTCTTC
CASSQAGVTSNEQFF
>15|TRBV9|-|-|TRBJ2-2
TGTGCCAGCAGCGTAGGTACTCCATACACCGGGGAGCTGTTTTTT
CASSVGTPYTGELFF
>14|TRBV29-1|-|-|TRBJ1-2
TGCAGCGTTAGGTGGGAGGGACACAACTATGGCTACACCTTC
CSVRWEGHNYGYTF
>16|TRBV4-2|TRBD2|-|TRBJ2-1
TGTGCCAGCAGCCAAAAGGTCCTAGCGGGAGGGGGTGAGCAGTTCTTC
CASSQKVLAGGGEQFF
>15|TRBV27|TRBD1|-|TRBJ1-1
TGTGCCAGCACCTCCGGGACAGGGCCGAACACTGAAGCTTTCTTT
CASTSGTGPNTEAFF
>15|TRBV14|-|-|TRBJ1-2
TGTGCCAGCAGCCAAGACCCCTGGAGGTATTATGGCTACACCTTC
CASSQDPWRYYGYTF
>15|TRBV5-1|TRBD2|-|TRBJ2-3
TGCGCCAGCAGCTCCCCGGCAGCGGGGGCAGATACGCAGTATTTT
CASSSPAAGADTQYF
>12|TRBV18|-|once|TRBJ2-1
TGTGCCAGCTCACTCTACGGGAATGAGCAGTTCTTC
CASSLYGNEQFF
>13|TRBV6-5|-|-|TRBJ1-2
TGTGCCAGCAGTTACCTGAGTGGCTATGGCTACACCTTC
CASSYLSGYGYTF
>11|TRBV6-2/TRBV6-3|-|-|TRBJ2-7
TGTGCCAGCAGCCGGGTCCACGAGCAGTACTTC
CASSRVHEQYF
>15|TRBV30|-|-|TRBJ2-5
TGTGCCTGGAGTGGACAGTCCATCCTCCAAGAGACCCAGTACTTC
CAWSGQSILQETQYF
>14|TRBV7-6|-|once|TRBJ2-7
TGTGCCAGCAGCCCCAAGACTAACACCTACGAGCAGTACTTC
CASSPKTNTYEQYF